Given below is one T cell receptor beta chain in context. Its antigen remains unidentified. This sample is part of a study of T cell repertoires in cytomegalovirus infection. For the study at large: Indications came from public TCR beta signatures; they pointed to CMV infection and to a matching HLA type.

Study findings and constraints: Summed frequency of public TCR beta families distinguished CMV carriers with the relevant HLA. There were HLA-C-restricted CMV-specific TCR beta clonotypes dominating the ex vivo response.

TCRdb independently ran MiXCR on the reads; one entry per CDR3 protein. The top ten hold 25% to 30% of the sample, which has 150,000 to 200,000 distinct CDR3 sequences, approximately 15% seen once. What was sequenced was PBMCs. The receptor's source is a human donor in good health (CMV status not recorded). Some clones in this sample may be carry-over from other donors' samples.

CDR3 nucleotides: TGCAGCGTTGCGTCTAGGGAGAGCTCCTACGAGCAGTACTTC. As protein: CSVASRESSYEQYF. V usage is TRBV29-1 and J usage is TRBJ2-7, with D perhaps TRBD2 (5 bases). The germline gives CDR1 SQVTM, CDR2 ANQGSEA. With 4 bases removed from V and 0 bases from J, the gap between germline ends came to 13 bases. CDR3 length: 14 amino acids.